Below, 27 T cell receptor beta chains from the same sample are listed, as sequenced in a study of T cell responses to AZD1222 COVID-19 vaccine. The repertoire was sequenced with immunoSEQ multiplex PCR; TCRdb's copy has only in-frame clones and lacks some. The repertoire holds 150,000 or so clones, with approximately 78% as singletons. The sequences come from peripheral blood, collected on day 0 of MenACWY control vaccination. The receptors stem from an adult in good health.

The V and J genes are TRBV18 and TRBJ1-4, with a weak D call TRBD1 (5 bases). The CDR3 is made up of 13 amino acids. Trimming stripped 3 bases from V and 8 bases from J, with 10 bases between. Germline V gene sequence: CDR1 KGHSH, CDR2 LQKENI. The CDR3 DNA reads TGTGCCAGCTCACCGGGACTAGGGGAAAAACTGTTTTTT. Translating gives CASSPGLGEKLFF.

The chain combines TRBV28 with TRBJ1-3; possible D gene TRBD1, 5 bases. CDR1 is MDHEN, CDR2 SYDVKM, per germline. Trimming took off 7 bases at V and 0 bases at J, with 16 bases between the two ends. The CDR3 is 16 amino acids. CDR3 DNA sequence: TGTGCCAGCACTCTGTCCGGGGCCTACTCTGGAAACACCATATATTTT. Translating it yields CASTLSGAYSGNTIYF.

The chain carries TRBV16 and TRBJ1-1; TRBD1 matches at 8 bases. Trimming removed 3 bases from V and 3 bases from J; junction bases left unmatched: 6. There are 15 residues in the CDR3. Germline CDR1 is KGHSY and CDR2 is FQNENV. The CDR3 is CASSHRTGSYTEAFF. The CDR3 DNA reads TGTGCCAGCAGCCATCGGACAGGGTCGTACACTGAAGCTTTCTTT.

This rearrangement joins TRBV3-1 (or the pseudogene TRBV3-2) to TRBJ2-2, with D possibly TRBD2 on 6 matching bases. Germline CDR1 reads LGHDT; CDR2 reads YNNKEL (reference sequence). V lost 5 bases, J lost 4 bases, and 11 bases lay in between. The CDR3 is made up of 14 amino acids. Here the CDR3 reads CASSLSGVTGELFF. Here the CDR3 DNA reads TGTGCCAGCAGCTTGTCGGGGGTCACCGGGGAGCTGTTTTTT.

The sample holds one count of this clone. The rearrangement uses TRBV6-5 and TRBJ1-1; 7 nucleotides agree with TRBD1. With V trimmed by 6 bases and J by 2 bases, 6 bases remained unmatched. Germline lookup yields CDR1 MNHEY and CDR2 SVGAGI. CDR3 length equals 14 residues. In DNA form, the CDR3 reads TGTGCCAGCAGCAGGGACAGTTCCAACACTGAAGCTTTCTTT. The encoded protein is CASSRDSSNTEAFF.

The chain uses TRBV7-9 and TRBJ2-1; 11 bases fit TRBD1. The CDR3 loop spans 13 amino acids. Germline CDR1 SEHNR, CDR2 FQNEAQ (reference sequence). The CDR3 protein is CAINRDRGIGQFF. Written as DNA, the CDR3 is TGTGCTATTAACCGGGACAGGGGGATTGGGCAGTTCTTC. Using reference TRBV7-9 and TRBJ2-1 for the parts outside the CDR3, the full variable domain is DTGVSQNPRHKITKRGQNVTFRCDPISEHNRLYWYRQTLGQGPEFLTYFQNEAQLEKSRLLSDRFSAERPKGSFSTLEIQRTEQGDSAMYLCAINRDRGIGQFFGPGTRLTVL.

The chain couples TRBV4-1 to TRBJ2-7; maybe TRBD2 (6 bases). The germline V gene encodes CDR1 MGHRA and CDR2 YSYEKL. The CDR3 runs 14 residues. Trimming took off 4 bases at V and 6 bases at J, with 16 bases between the two ends. CDR3 sequence: CASSLRRGSSEQYF. The CDR3 bases are TGCGCCAGCAGCCTAAGGAGGGGATCGTCCGAGCAGTACTTC.

This chain links TRBV28 with TRBJ1-3; D is perhaps TRBD1 (5 bases). The V gene's germline CDR1 is MDHEN and CDR2 SYDVKM. The V end lost 6 bases, the J end lost 4 bases, and 22 bases lay between the germline ends. This CDR3 is built from 17 residues. The CDR3 coding sequence is TGTGCCAGCAGGACCCCTGGGGGGGAGTCCTCCGGAAACACCATATATTTT. It translates to CASRTPGGESSGNTIYF.

The CDR3 sequence: CSALKRPQHF. CDR3 coding DNA: TGCAGTGCGCTAAAAAGGCCCCAGCATTTT. This sequence joins TRBV20-1 and TRBJ1-5; D gene uncertain. This CDR3 has 10 amino acids. V was trimmed by 6 bases and J by 9 bases, leaving 9 bases between them. Germline values: CDR1 DFQATT, CDR2 SNEGSKA (reference sequence).

This chain uses TRBV7-3 with TRBJ2-3; tentative D call: TRBD2 (6 bases). The length of the CDR3 is 14 residues. V dropped 3 bases and J dropped 2 bases, with 9 bases sitting between them. CDR1 and CDR2 (germline): SGHTA, FQGTGA. CDR3 DNA sequence: TGTGCCAGCAGCTTGGGGGGAATCACAGATACGCAGTATTTT. Its protein product is CASSLGGITDTQYF.

A remark on this clone: This same CDR3 is encoded by further DNA sequences in the sample. The chain combines TRBV7-3 with TRBJ2-3; possibly TRBD2 for D (5 bases). Germline CDR1 SGHTA, CDR2 FQGTGA. V dropped 5 bases and J dropped 0 bases, with 6 bases sitting between them. The CDR3 is 13 amino acids. The CDR3 loop reads CASSPGSTDTQYF. The CDR3 nucleotides read TGTGCCAGCAGCCCGGGGAGCACAGATACGCAGTATTTT. Complete variable domain (other parts from reference TRBV7-3 and TRBJ2-3): GAGVSQTPSNKVTEKGKYVELRCDPISGHTALYWYRQSLGQGPEFLIYFQGTGAADDSGLPNDRFFAVRPEGSVSTLKIQRTERGDSAVYLCASSPGSTDTQYFGPGTRLTVL.

The chain couples TRBV19 to TRBJ1-5; 7 positions match TRBD1. The V gene end was trimmed by 5 bases and the J gene end by 11 bases; junction bases not matched to a gene: 9. This CDR3 comprises 13 residues. Germline values: CDR1 LNHDA, CDR2 SQIVND (reference sequence). CDR3 loop: CASSEQGSGAQHF. The CDR3 bases are TGTGCCAGTAGTGAACAGGGGTCAGGGGCCCAGCATTTT.

The gene calls are TRBV19 and TRBJ2-5, with D tentatively TRBD1 or TRBD2 (5 bases each). The CDR3 has 15 amino acids. V lost 6 bases, J lost 5 bases, and 19 bases lay in between. The germline CDR1 and CDR2 sequences are LNHDA and SQIVND (reference sequence). The CDR3 nucleotides are TGTGCCAGTAGCCCAGGGATCGGGGAAGAGGAGACCCAGTACTTC. Translation: CASSPGIGEEETQYF.

The genes are TRBV3-1 (or the pseudogene TRBV3-2) and TRBJ1-1; tentatively, D is TRBD1 (5 bases). Trimming left V 1 base short and J 5 bases short, with 14 bases between. Germline V lookup: CDR1 LGHDT, CDR2 YNNKEL (reference sequence). The CDR3 loop spans 15 amino acids. The CDR3 loop is CASSQARRGLTEAFF. In DNA, the CDR3 is TGTGCCAGCAGCCAAGCGCGTAGGGGCCTGACTGAAGCTTTCTTT.

This clone turned up a few times. The chain carries TRBV2 and TRBJ2-3; 9 positions match TRBD2. CDR1 and CDR2 from the germline V gene are SNHLY and FYNNEI. The CDR3 sequence is 15 residues long. V shed 7 bases, J shed 5 bases, and the junction held 10 bases outside the gene matches. The CDR3 protein is CASTSSGGKGDTQYF. In DNA, the CDR3 is TGTGCCAGCACCTCAAGCGGGGGGAAAGGAGATACGCAGTATTTT.

The V gene is TRBV5-1, the J gene TRBJ1-4; a weak D match, TRBD1 (6 bases). V was cut by 4 bases and J by 4 bases, with 14 bases left in between. The CDR3 covers 15 residues. The germline V gene encodes CDR1 SGHRS and CDR2 YFSETQ. For the CDR3, the DNA is TGCGCCAGCAGCCCCTTCGGACAGAATAATGAAAAACTGTTTTTT. This sequence encodes CASSPFGQNNEKLFF.

The chain joins TRBV7-8 to TRBJ1-2; TRBD1 is a possible D gene (6 bases). The CDR3 spans 15 residues. Germline CDR1 and CDR2: SGHVS and FQNEAQ. V was shortened by 8 bases and J by 4 bases, with 20 bases between the two germline ends. The CDR3: CASASLQGSPYGYTF. The CDR3 bases are TGTGCCAGCGCCTCTTTACAGGGATCTCCCTATGGCTACACCTTC.

The rearrangement uses TRBV9 and TRBJ2-1; 9 nucleotides agree with TRBD1. Germline CDR1 SGDLS, CDR2 YYNGEE. V was pared by 0 bases and J by 3 bases, with 10 bases of the junction left unmatched. The CDR3 runs to 18 residues. DNA of the CDR3: TGTGCCAGCAGCGTAGCAGCCTTCACAGGGGGCGTCTACAATGAGCAGTTCTTC. This translates into CASSVAAFTGGVYNEQFF.

This chain connects TRBV12-5 to TRBJ2-4, with a possible D match to TRBD1 (6 bases). V gave up 4 bases and J gave up 8 bases, with 12 bases separating them. The CDR3 consists of 13 residues. Germline V gene lookup returns CDR1 LGHNT and CDR2 FRNRAP. CDR3 protein: CASGSRGLDIQYF. The CDR3 bases are TGTGCTAGTGGTTCCAGGGGATTGGACATTCAGTACTTC.

This chain connects TRBV11-2 to TRBJ1-6; D possibly corresponds to TRBD1 (5 bases). The germline CDR1 and CDR2 sequences are SGHAT and FQNNGV. The CDR3 spans 15 residues. Trimming left V 1 base short and J 10 bases short, with 14 bases between. The CDR3 protein is CASSLAQGSRSPLHF. The CDR3 DNA reads as TGTGCCAGCAGCTTAGCCCAGGGATCGAGGTCACCCCTCCACTTT.

The chain is built from TRBV2 and TRBJ1-5, with D unclear. The CDR3 covers 13 residues. Germline assignment: CDR1 SNHLY and CDR2 FYNNEI. Between the trimmed V and J ends, which lost 5 bases and 6 bases, there was a span of 11 bases. CDR3 protein: CASSPETTQPQHF. DNA for the CDR3: TGTGCCAGCAGTCCAGAGACGACTCAGCCCCAGCATTTT. Drawing the rest from reference TRBV2 and TRBJ1-5, the complete variable domain is EPEVTQTPSHQVTQMGQEVILRCVPISNHLYFYWYRQILGQKVEFLVSFYNNEISEKSEIFDDQFSVERPDGSNFTLKIRSTKLEDSAMYFCASSPETTQPQHFGDGTRLSIL.

The rearrangement joins TRBV28 to TRBJ1-2; no clear D. V was clipped by 1 base and J by 8 bases, with 17 bases between them. Per the germline V gene, CDR1 is MDHEN and CDR2 is SYDVKM. CDR3 length equals 15 residues. The CDR3 loop is CASSLSPGLTRGYTF. The CDR3 DNA sequence: TGTGCCAGCAGTTTATCCCCGGGCTTAACGAGGGGCTACACCTTC.

The chain couples TRBV10-3 to TRBJ1-4; D ambiguous. CDR1 is ENHRY and CDR2 is SYGVKD in the germline V gene. The CDR3 spans 13 residues. V was pared by 7 bases and J by 4 bases, with 10 bases between. For the CDR3, the DNA is TGTGCCATCAAGGGCGGAGATAATGAAAAACTGTTTTTT. Protein sequence: CAIKGGDNEKLFF.

CDR3 sequence (DNA): TGTGCCAGCAGCTTAGTGAGAAAAGAGACCCAGTACTTC. Translation gives CASSLVRKETQYF. J is TRBJ2-5 and V is TRBV7-8; D call uncertain. Germline V gives CDR1 SGHVS, CDR2 FQNEAQ. V was trimmed by 1 base and J by 3 bases, leaving 6 bases between them. This CDR3 is 13 amino acids long.

This chain uses TRBV6-1 with TRBJ2-1; 13 positions agree with TRBD2. Losses at the gene ends were 4 bases for V and 6 bases for J; bases not matched to a gene: 15. CDR1 is MNHNS, CDR2 SASEGT, per germline. The CDR3 extends over 19 amino acids. CDR3 region: CASSALQQTSGGLVNEQFF. CDR3 coding DNA: TGTGCCAGCAGTGCCCTCCAGCAGACTAGCGGGGGGTTGGTCAATGAGCAGTTCTTC.

The chain has TRBV6-1 and TRBJ2-1; D gene uncertain. The germline V gene has CDR1 MNHNS and CDR2 SASEGT. The CDR3 consists of 12 residues. Trimming took off 2 bases at V and 7 bases at J, with 6 bases between the two ends. The DNA of the CDR3 is TGTGCCAGCAGTGAACCCGGGAATGAGCAGTTCTTC. Its protein product is CASSEPGNEQFF.

The chain joins TRBV7-2 to TRBJ1-5, with D perhaps TRBD1 (5 bases). This CDR3 has 16 amino acids. Looked up from germline, CDR1 is SGHTA and CDR2 is FQGNSA. Trimming pared 0 bases from V and 2 bases from J, leaving 11 bases between. The CDR3 coding sequence is TGTGCCAGCAGCTTAGCGGGTAGGGGACGCAATCAGCCCCAGCATTTT. It codes for CASSLAGRGRNQPQHF.